The present T cell receptor (beta chain) was sequenced within a study of T cell responses to AZD1222 COVID-19 vaccine. Study observations and caveats: Donors skewed white British and female; clonal diversity was possibly underestimated. Targeting of unmutated variant regions was reportedly seen in nearly half of spike-specific TCRs.

Comments on this clone: Its antigen is as yet unknown.

Using immunoSEQ multiplex PCR, the repertoire was profiled, and TCRdb retains in-frame clones only, with some absent. The table has fewer than 45,000 clones, approximately 86% seen once. This CDR3 spans 15 amino acids. Germline-derived CDR1 and CDR2 are LNHDA and SQIVND (reference sequence). With 6 bases removed from V and 0 bases from J, the gap between germline ends came to 15 bases. The sequences come from peripheral blood, collected on day 0 of AZD1222 vaccination. This TCR came from an adult in good health. The chain uses TRBV19 and TRBJ2-7, with a weak D call TRBD1 (6 bases). CDR3 protein: CASSKSGTSSYEQYF. CDR3 bases: TGTGCCAGTAGCAAATCGGGGACATCCTCCTACGAGCAGTACTTC. Full variable domain (outside the CDR3, taken from reference TRBV19 and TRBJ2-7): DGGITQSPKYLFRKEGQNVTLSCEQNLNHDAMYWYRQDPGQGLRLIYYSQIVNDFQKGDIAEGYSVSREKKESFPLTVTSAQKNPTAFYLCASSKSGTSSYEQYFGPGTRLTVT.